This passage covers 2 T cell receptor beta chains from one sample sequenced in a study of blood T cell repertoires in COVID-19. Clones were read by immunoSEQ multiplex PCR, and TCRdb kept only the in-frame ones, dropping some. The sample shows around 400,000 clones, more than 70% of them seen only once. Sequenced material: peripheral blood. Receptor source: an older woman with COVID-19, enrolled during active disease.

The J gene is TRBJ2-7, the V gene TRBV5-1, with D possibly matching TRBD1 (5 bases). The CDR3 sequence is 15 residues long. CDR1 is SGHRS and CDR2 is YFSETQ in the germline V gene. V lost 3 bases and J lost 0, with 13 bases in between. DNA of the CDR3: TGCGCCAGCAGCTCCCTGGGGCAGGGCTCCTACGAGCAGTACTTC. It translates to CASSSLGQGSYEQYF.

The chain couples TRBV10-2 to TRBJ2-2; D ambiguous. Germline V lookup: CDR1 WSHSY, CDR2 SAAADI. The V end lost 6 bases, the J end lost 3 bases, and 11 bases lay between the germline ends. The length of the CDR3 is 14 residues. CDR3 sequence (DNA): TGCGCCAGCAGACCCCGACTCGACACCGGGGAGCTGTTTTTT. Its protein product is CASRPRLDTGELFF.